This T cell receptor (beta chain) came from a study of shared clonotypes between healthy human individuals. The wider study: Each donor's CD4 naive and CD4 memory cells filled three plates apiece, CD8 naive two, and CD8 memory one. The study, taken as a whole, reports: Naive subsets, compared against memory subsets, generally had larger estimated richness values.

Partitioning of CD4+ cells yielded a CD45RA+ naive subset and a CD45RA-negative memory subset. Note on this clone: Its antigen is not identified.

TCRdb's table, derived via immunoSEQ multiplex PCR, lists solely in-frame clones and lacks some. The repertoire holds approximately 2.4 million clones, with around 95% as singletons. V lost 4 bases, J lost 6 bases, and 15 bases lay in between. CDR1 is SGHTA, CDR2 FQGTGA, per germline. This CDR3 region has 15 residues. The chain joins TRBV7-3 to TRBJ2-2; D possibly uses TRBD1 or TRBD2 (7 bases each). The source of this sequence is a young man in good health. The material sequenced was naive CD4+ T cells sorted from blood. The subset denotes: CD45RA+ positively selected. The CDR3 DNA sequence: TGTGCCAGCAGCTCGGCGACAGGGAGGGCCGGGGAGCTGTTTTTT. Translation: CASSSATGRAGELFF. The variable domain in full, completed from reference TRBV7-3 and TRBJ2-2, reads GAGVSQTPSNKVTEKGKYVELRCDPISGHTALYWYRQSLGQGPEFLIYFQGTGAADDSGLPNDRFFAVRPEGSVSTLKIQRTERGDSAVYLCASSSATGRAGELFFGEGSRLTVL.